This record concerns one T cell receptor (beta chain) sequence. What it recognizes is unknown. This sample stems from a study of cytotoxic CD8 clonotypes in ibrutinib-treated CLL. For the study at large: By median roughly 68 months, around twelve had progressed and approximately 14 stayed remitted; responses had been 2 complete and 25 or so partial.

CDR3 length equals 19 residues. Germline assignment: CDR1 LNHDA and CDR2 SQIVND (reference sequence). The V and J ends lost 3 bases and 0 bases respectively, with 21 bases between them. Whole-study findings and limits: Clonality measured at baseline exceeded age-matched healthy donors, tracking circulating CD8+ T-cell counts. Public clonotypes were uncommon and contracted or stayed stable on treatment.

Assay: immunoSEQ multiplex PCR; the TCRdb copy retains only in-frame clones and omits some. The sample has about 84,000 clones, 70% to 90% seen once. Roughly 2 micrograms of genomic DNA from cryopreserved PBMCs went into TCR beta libraries. The sample in question was PBMCs, obtained before ibrutinib treatment. The TCR was taken from a human donor with chronic lymphocytic leukemia. The rearrangement links TRBV19 to TRBJ1-5; TRBD1 might be the D (5 bases). The CDR3 DNA reads as TGTGCCAGTAGTATGTATGGGGGGGTTTTTTTCGATAGCAATCAGCCCCAGCATTTT. Translation: CASSMYGGVFFDSNQPQHF.